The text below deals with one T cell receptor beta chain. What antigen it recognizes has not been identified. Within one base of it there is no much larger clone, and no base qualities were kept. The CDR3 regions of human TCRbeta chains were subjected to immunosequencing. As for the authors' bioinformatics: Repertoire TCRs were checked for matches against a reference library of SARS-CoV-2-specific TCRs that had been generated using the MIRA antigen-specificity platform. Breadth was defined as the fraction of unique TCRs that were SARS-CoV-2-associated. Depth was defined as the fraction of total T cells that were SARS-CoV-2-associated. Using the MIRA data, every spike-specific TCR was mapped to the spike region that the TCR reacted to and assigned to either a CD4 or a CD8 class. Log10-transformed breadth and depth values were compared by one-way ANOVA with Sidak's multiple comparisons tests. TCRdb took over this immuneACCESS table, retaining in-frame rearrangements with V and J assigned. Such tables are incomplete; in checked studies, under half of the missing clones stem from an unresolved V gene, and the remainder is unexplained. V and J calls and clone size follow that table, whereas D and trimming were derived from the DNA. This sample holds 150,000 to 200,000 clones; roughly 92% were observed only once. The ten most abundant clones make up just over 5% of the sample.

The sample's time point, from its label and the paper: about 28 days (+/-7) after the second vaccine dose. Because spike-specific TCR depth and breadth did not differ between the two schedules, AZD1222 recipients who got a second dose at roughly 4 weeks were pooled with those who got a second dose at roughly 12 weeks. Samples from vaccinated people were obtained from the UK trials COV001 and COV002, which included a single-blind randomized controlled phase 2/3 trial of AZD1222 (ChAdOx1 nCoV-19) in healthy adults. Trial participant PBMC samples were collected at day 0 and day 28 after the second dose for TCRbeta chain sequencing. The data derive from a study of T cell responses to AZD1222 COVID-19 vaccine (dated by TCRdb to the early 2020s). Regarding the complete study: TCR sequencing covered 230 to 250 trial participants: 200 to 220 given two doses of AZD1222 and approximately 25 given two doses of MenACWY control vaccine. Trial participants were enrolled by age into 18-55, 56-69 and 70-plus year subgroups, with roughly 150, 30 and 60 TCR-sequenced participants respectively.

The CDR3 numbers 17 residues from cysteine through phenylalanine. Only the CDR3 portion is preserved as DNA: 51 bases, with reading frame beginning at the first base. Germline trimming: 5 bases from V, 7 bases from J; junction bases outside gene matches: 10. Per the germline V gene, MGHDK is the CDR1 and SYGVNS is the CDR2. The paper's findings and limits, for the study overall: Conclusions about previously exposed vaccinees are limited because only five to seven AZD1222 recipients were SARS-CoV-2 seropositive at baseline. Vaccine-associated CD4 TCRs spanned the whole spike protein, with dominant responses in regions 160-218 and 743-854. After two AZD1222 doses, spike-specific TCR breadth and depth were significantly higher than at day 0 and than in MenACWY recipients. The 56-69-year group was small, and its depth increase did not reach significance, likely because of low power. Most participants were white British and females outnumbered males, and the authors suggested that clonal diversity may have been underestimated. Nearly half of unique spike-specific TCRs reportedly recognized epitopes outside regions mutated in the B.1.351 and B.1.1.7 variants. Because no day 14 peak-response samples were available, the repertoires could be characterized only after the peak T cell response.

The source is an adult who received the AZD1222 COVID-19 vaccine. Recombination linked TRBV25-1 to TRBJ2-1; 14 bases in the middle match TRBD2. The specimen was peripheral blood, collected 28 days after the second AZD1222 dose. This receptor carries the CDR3 CASSIRGTSGSSNEQFF. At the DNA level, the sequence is TGTGCCAGCAGTATAAGGGGGACTAGCGGGAGTTCAAATGAGCAGTTCTTC.